This TCR beta chain was sequenced in a study of kidney transplant recipient with SARS-CoV-2 infection. This clonotype turned up a few times. One entry per CDR3 protein results from TCRdb running MiXCR on the reads. This table holds approximately 250,000 distinct CDR3 sequences, around 28% found once. Deletions cut 9 bases from V and 6 bases from J, with 9 bases between. The CDR3 contains 11 residues. Germline V gene lookup returns CDR1 KGHDR and CDR2 SFDVKD. The receptor's source is a male patient between 25 and 39 years old who had COVID-19 and was a kidney transplant recipient. The graft donor may have contributed some T cells. This chain connects TRBV24-1 to TRBJ2-3; D not resolved. Sample: a blood sample, taken at baseline and between days 110 and 120 from a kidney transplant recipient. CDR3 protein: CATAHGDTQYF. The CDR3 DNA reads as TGTGCCACCGCTCATGGGGATACGCAGTATTTT.